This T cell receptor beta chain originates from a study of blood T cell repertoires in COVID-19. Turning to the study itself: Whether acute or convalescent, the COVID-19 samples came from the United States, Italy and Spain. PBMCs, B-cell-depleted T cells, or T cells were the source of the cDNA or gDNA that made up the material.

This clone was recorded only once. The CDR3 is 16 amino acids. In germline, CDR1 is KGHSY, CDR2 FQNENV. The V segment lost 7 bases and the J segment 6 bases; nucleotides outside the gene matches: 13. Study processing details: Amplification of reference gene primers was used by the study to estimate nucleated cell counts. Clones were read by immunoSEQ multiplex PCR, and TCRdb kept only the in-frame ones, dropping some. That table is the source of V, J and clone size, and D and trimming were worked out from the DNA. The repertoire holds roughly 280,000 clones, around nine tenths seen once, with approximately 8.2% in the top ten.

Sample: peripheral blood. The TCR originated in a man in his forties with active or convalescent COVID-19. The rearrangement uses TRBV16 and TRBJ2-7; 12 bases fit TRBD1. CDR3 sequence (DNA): TGTGCCAGCACCGATAAACGGGGACAGGGGGCTGGCGAGCAGTACTTC. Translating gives CASTDKRGQGAGEQYF.